This T cell receptor (beta chain) was obtained from a study of T-cell memory formation after mild COVID-19. Study overall: TCR clusters were mostly confined to one donor each. General study points: Some SARS-CoV-2-responding clones were already detected in memory before infection. Clones contracting over day 15 to 85 were CD4/CD8 balanced, with later expanders leaning CD4+.

Germline V CDR1 and CDR2: SGHVS, FNYEAQ. V lost 5 bases and J 7 bases, leaving 17 bases between the germline ends. This CDR3 region has 14 residues. The 5'RACE method, run with constant-segment primers, produced TCR alpha and TCR beta cDNA libraries (carrying sample barcodes and UMIs). Using its own MiXCR run on the 5' RACE reads, TCRdb lists one record per CDR3 protein. This table holds 150,000 to 200,000 distinct CDR3 sequences, around 21% found once. This clonotype showed up just a few times. Antigen unknown. The origin of this receptor is an adult woman who had mild COVID-19 (a few samples of this study predate the infection). Cell type and time point are not known. This chain uses TRBV7-6 with TRBJ1-2; no firm D call. Sequenced input: PBMCs or a T cell subset sorted from them (not recorded which). Here the CDR3 reads CASSAERSGGGYTF. CDR3 bases: TGTGCCAGCAGCGCGGAGCGATCAGGCGGTGGCTACACCTTC.